The source of this TCR beta chain is a study of CD8+ T cells in alopecia areata. As for the study in general: Treated patients were given oral tofacitinib, which was dosed at 5 to 10 mg twice daily.

Trimming left V 6 bases short and J 3 bases short, with 15 bases between. This CDR3 is 14 amino acids long. Germline V CDR1 and CDR2: SNHLY, FYNNEI. After isolation, RNA underwent reverse transcription to generate cDNA as the sequencing template. Here immunoSEQ multiplex PCR was the method, and the copy in TCRdb shows in-frame clones only, minus some. The sample lists 100,000 to 150,000 clones; under 40% were seen once. The TCR comes from a human donor with alopecia areata. Material for sequencing was CD4+ T cells sorted from blood. The chain couples TRBV2 to TRBJ2-7; perhaps TRBD2 as D (5 bases). DNA of the CDR3: TGTGCCAGCAGACTCGAGGGCAACAGCTACGAGCAGTACTTC. Translation: CASRLEGNSYEQYF.